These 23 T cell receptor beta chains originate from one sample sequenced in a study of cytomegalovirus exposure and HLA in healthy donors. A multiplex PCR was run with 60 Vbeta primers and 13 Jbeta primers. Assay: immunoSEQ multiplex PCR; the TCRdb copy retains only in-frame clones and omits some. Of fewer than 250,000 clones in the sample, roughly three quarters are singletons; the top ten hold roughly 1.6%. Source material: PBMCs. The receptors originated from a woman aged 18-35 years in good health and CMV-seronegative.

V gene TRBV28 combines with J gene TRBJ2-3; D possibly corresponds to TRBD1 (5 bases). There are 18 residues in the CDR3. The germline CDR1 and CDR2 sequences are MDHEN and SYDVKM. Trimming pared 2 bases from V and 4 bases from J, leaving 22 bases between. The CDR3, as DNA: TGTGCCAGCAGTTTACTTAATTTTGGGCTCATAGGGGCAGATACGCAGTATTTT. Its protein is CASSLLNFGLIGADTQYF.

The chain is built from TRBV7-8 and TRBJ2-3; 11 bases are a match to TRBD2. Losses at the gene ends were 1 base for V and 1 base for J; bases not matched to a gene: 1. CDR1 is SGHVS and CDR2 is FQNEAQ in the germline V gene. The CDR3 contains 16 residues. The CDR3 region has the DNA TGTGCCAGCAGCTTAGTACTAGCGGGGGGCACAGATACGCAGTATTTT. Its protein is CASSLVLAGGTDTQYF.

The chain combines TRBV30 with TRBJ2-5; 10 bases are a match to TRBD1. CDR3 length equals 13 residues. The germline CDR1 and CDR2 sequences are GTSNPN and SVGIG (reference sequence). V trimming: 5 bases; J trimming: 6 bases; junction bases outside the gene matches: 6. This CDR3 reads CAWSGTGVKTQYF. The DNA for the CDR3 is TGTGCCTGGTCCGGGACAGGGGTGAAGACCCAGTACTTC.

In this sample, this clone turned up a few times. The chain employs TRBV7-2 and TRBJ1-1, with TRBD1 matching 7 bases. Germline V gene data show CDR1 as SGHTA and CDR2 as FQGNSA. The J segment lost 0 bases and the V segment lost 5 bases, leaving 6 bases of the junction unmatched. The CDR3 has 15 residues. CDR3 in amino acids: CASSLMDRMNTEAFF. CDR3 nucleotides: TGTGCCAGCAGCCTCATGGACAGGATGAACACTGAAGCTTTCTTT.

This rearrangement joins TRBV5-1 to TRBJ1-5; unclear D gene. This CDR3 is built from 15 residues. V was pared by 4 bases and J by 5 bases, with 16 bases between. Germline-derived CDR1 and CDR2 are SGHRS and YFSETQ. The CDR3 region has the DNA TGCGCCAGCAGCCCCACCCCGGGAAGCGATCAGCCCCAGCATTTT. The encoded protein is CASSPTPGSDQPQHF.

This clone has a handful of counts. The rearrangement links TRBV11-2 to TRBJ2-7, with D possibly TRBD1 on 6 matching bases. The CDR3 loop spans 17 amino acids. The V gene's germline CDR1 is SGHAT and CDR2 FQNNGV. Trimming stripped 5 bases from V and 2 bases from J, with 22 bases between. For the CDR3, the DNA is TGTGCCAGCAGCCAGCCCGGTAGAGTGGGGGCCACCTACGAGCAGTACTTC. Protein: CASSQPGRVGATYEQYF.

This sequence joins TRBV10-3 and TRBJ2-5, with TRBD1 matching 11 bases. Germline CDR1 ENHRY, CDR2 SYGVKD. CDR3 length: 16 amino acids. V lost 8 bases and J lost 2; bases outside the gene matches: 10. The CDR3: CAISGTGGPKQETQYF. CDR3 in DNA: TGTGCCATCTCCGGGACAGGGGGACCCAAACAAGAGACCCAGTACTTC.

The DNA for the CDR3 is TGCGCCAGCAGCCTGATACTTAAGGACAGGGGTTATGGCTACACCTTC. Amino acid sequence: CASSLILKDRGYGYTF. This chain connects TRBV5-1 to TRBJ1-2; 9 bases are a match to TRBD1. Germline V gene lookup returns CDR1 SGHRS and CDR2 YFSETQ. V was clipped by 4 bases and J by 5 bases; unmatched bases: 12. The CDR3 sequence is 16 residues long.

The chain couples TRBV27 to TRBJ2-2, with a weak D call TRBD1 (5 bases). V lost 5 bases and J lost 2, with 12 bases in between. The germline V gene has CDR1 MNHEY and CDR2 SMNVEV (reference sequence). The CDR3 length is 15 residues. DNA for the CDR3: TGTGCCAGCAGTAGGTCCAGGGAAAACACCGGGGAGCTGTTTTTT. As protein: CASSRSRENTGELFF.

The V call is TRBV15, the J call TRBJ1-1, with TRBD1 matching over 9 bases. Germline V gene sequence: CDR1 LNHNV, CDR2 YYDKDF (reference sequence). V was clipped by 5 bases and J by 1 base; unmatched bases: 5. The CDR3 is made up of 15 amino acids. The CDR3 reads CATSLGGQGNTEAFF. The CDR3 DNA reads TGTGCCACCAGCTTAGGGGGACAGGGGAACACTGAAGCTTTCTTT.

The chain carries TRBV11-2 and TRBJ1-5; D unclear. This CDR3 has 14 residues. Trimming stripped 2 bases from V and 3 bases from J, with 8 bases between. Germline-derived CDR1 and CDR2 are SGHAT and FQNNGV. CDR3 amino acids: CASSLSQANQPQHF. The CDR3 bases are TGTGCCAGCAGCTTAAGCCAGGCCAATCAGCCCCAGCATTTT.

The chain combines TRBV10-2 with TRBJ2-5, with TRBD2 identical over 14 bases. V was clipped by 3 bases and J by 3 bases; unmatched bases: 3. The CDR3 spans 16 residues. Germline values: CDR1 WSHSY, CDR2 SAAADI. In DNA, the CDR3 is TGCGCCAGCAGTGAAATGACTAGCGGGGGGGAAGAGACCCAGTACTTC. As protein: CASSEMTSGGEETQYF.

The CDR3 spells CASSLGLKDEGCGYTF. For the CDR3, the DNA is TGTGCCAGCAGCTTAGGCCTAAAGGACGAGGGATGTGGCTACACCTTC. This rearrangement joins TRBV13 to TRBJ1-2, with D unresolved. CDR1 PRHDT and CDR2 FYEKMQ come from the germline V gene (reference sequence). V lost 0 bases and J 7 bases, leaving 18 bases between the germline ends. The CDR3 sequence is 16 residues long.

The CDR3 DNA follows: TGCAGCCCAGGGGGCGGCTACACCTTC. As protein: CSPGGGYTF. This rearrangement joins TRBV29-1 to TRBJ1-2; the match to TRBD1 covers 8 bases. The CDR3 extends over 9 amino acids. The trim removed 8 bases at V and 8 bases at J, leaving 1 base unmatched. Germline-derived CDR1 and CDR2 are SQVTM and ANQGSEA.

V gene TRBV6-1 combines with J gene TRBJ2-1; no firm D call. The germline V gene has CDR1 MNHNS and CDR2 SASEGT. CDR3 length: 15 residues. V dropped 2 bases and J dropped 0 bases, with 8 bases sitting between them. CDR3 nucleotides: TGTGCCAGCAGTGAAATGAGGAGCTCCTACAATGAGCAGTTCTTC. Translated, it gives CASSEMRSSYNEQFF.

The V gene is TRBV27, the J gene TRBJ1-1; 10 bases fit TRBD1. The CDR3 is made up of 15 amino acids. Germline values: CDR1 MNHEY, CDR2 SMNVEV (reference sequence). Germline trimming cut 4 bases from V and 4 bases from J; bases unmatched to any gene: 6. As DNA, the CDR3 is TGTGCCAGCAGTTCCGATTGGACAGGGGGCACTGAAGCTTTCTTT. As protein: CASSSDWTGGTEAFF.

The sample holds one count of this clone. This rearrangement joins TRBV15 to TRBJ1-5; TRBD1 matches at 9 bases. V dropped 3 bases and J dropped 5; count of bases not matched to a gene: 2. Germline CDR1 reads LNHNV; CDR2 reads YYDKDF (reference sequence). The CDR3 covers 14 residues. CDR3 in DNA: TGTGCCACCAGCAGGAGGGACAGGGATCAGCCCCAGCATTTT. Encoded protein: CATSRRDRDQPQHF.

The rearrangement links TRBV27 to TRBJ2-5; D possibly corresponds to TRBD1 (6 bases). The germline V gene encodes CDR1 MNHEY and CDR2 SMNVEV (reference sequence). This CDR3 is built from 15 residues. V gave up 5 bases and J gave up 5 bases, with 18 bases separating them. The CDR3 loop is CASSGRTVLEETQYF. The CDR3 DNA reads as TGTGCCAGCAGTGGACGGACAGTTTTGGAGGAGACCCAGTACTTC.

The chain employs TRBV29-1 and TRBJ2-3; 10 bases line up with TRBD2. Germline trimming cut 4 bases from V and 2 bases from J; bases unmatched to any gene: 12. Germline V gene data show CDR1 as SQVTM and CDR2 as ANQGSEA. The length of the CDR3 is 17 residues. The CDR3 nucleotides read TGCAGCGTTGCCCTAGCGGGAGTCTCGCTAGTCACAGATACGCAGTATTTT. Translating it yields CSVALAGVSLVTDTQYF.

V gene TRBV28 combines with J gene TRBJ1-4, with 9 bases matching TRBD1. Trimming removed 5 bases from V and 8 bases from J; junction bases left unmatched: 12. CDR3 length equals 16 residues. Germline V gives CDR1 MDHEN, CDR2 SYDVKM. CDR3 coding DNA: TGTGCCAGCAGTAACACAGGGGGCCGTCCCCTCGAAAAACTGTTTTTT. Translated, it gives CASSNTGGRPLEKLFF.

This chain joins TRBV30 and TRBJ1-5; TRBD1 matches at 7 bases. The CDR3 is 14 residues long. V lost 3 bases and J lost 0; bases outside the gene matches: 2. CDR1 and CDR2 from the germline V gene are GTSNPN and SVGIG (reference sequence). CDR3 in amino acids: CAWRDRNSNQPQHF. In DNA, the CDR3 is TGTGCCTGGAGGGACAGGAATAGCAATCAGCCCCAGCATTTT.

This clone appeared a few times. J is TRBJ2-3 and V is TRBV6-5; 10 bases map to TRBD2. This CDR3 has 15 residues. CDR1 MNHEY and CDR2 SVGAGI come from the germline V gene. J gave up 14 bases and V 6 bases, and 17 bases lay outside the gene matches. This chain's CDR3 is CASRDSSGSPDTGYF. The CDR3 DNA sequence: TGTGCCAGCAGGGATTCTAGCGGGAGTCCAGATACGGGGTATTTT.

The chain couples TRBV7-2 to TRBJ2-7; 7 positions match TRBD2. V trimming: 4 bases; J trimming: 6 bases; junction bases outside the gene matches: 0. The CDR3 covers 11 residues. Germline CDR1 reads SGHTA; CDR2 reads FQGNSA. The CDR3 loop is CASSWGGEQYF. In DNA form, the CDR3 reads TGTGCCAGCAGCTGGGGGGGCGAGCAGTACTTC.